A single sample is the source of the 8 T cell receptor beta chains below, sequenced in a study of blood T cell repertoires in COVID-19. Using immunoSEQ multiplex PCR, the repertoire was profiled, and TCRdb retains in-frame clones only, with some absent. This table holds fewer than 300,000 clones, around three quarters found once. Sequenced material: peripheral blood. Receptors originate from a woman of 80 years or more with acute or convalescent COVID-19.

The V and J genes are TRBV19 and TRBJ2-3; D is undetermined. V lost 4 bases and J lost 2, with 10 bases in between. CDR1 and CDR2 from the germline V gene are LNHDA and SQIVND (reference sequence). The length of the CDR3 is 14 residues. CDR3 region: CASSSVDYTDTQYF. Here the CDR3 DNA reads TGTGCCAGTAGTAGCGTCGATTACACAGATACGCAGTATTTT.

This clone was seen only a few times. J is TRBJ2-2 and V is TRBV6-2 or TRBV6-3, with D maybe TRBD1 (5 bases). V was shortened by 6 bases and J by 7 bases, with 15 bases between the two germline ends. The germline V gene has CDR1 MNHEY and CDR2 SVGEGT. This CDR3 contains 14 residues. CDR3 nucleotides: TGTGCCAGCAGCCCACCCCGACAGTTCGGGGAGCTGTTTTTT. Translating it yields CASSPPRQFGELFF.

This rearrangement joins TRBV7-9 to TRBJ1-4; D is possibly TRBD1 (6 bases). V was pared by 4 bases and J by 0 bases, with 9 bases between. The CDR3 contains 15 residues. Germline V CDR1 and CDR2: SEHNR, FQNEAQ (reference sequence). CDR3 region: CASSSDRTTNEKLFF. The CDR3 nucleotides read TGTGCCAGCAGCTCAGACAGGACAACTAATGAAAAACTGTTTTTT.

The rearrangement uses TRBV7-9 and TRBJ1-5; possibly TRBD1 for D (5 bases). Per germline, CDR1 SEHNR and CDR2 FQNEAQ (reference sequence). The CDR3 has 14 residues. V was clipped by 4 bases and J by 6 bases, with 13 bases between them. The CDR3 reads CASSWGGIGQPQHF. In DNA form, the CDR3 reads TGTGCCAGCAGCTGGGGGGGGATCGGTCAGCCCCAGCATTTT. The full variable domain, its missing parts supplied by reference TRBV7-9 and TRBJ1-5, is DTGVSQNPRHKITKRGQNVTFRCDPISEHNRLYWYRQTLGQGPEFLTYFQNEAQLEKSRLLSDRFSAERPKGSFSTLEIQRTEQGDSAMYLCASSWGGIGQPQHFGDGTRLSIL.

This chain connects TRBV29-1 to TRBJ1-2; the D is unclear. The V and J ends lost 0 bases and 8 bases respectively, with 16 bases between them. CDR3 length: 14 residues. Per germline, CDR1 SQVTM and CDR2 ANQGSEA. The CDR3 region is CSVEEWSGISGYTF. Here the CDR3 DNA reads TGCAGCGTTGAAGAATGGTCGGGGATAAGCGGCTACACCTTC.

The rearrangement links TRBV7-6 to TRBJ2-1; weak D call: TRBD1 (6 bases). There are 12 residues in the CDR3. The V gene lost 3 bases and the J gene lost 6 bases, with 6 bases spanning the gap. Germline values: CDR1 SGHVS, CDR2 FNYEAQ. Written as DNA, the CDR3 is TGTGCCAGCAGCTTGACAGGCAATGAGCAGTTCTTC. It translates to CASSLTGNEQFF.

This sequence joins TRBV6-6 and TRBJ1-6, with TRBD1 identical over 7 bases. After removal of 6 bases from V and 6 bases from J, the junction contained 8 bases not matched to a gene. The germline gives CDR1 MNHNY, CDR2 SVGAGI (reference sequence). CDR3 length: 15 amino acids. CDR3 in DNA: TGTGCCAGCAGGTCACACGGACAGGTTAATTCACCCCTCCACTTT. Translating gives CASRSHGQVNSPLHF.

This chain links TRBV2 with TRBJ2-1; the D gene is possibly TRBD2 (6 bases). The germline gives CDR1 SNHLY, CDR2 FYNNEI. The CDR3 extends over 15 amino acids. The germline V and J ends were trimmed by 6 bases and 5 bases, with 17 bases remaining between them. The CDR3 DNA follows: TGTGCCAGCAGGCCGGGACTCAAAATCCACAATGAGCAGTTCTTC. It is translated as CASRPGLKIHNEQFF.